This T cell receptor (beta chain) was documented in a study of T-cell reconstitution after alpha-beta-depleted transplantation in children listed by TCRdb under 2016. About the investigation overall: T-cell immune reconstitution after TCRalphabeta/CD19-depleted allogeneic hematopoietic cell transplantation in children was quantitatively tracked in the study by means of TCR repertoire profiling.

In light of the paper, this sample's treatment or condition label describes: allogeneic hematopoietic cell transplantation with graft depleted of TCRalphabeta T cells and CD19 B cells. TCRalphabeta/CD19-depleted allogeneic hematopoietic cell grafts were given to the transplant recipients, all of whom were children. Library generation was performed with PCR. The sample was run on an Illumina HiSeq 2500. TCR libraries were prepared with molecular barcoding, using unique molecular identifiers to normalize TCRbeta repertoire quantification. TCRdb itself trimmed the public reads at Q25 with fastp, ran MiXCR and retained productive beta chains. CDR3 protein sequences are deduplicated, and each keeps its most common genes and DNA. For this sample there are 330,000 or so distinct CDR3 sequences; 10% appear just once. Roughly 7.1% of the sample belongs to the ten largest clones. V is clipped by 3 bases and J by 5 bases, and the sequence between their germline boundaries is 14 bases long. From a lookup of the germline V gene, CDR1 and CDR2 are SGDLS and YYNGEE. Taken from cysteine to phenylalanine, the CDR3 has 14 residues. Only the CDR3 DNA stays, 42 bases, in frame from base 1.

In its sample, this clonotype was seen many times. The specificity of this receptor is unknown. No qualities accompany the bases; no much larger clone lies one base away. Summary of the overall study and its limitations: In some patients, the high TCRbeta diversity seen at day 60 was put down to recipient T cells and intrathymic progenitors that had survived conditioning. The apparently early recovery of alphabetaT-cell counts about two months after transplant reportedly depended on only several hundred rapidly expanded clones that came from non-depleted graft cells. Over subsequent months, a decline in hyperexpanded clone frequencies was noted, and after one year, T-cell counts and TCRbeta diversity were mostly ascribed to newly produced T cells.

Sequenced here: PBMCs, sampled before TCRalphabeta/CD19-depleted stem cell transplant. This clonotype was sampled from a boy in the first two years of life with acute myeloid leukemia, due to receive a stem cell transplant. The rearrangement combines TRBV9 with TRBJ2-5, with TRBD2 tentatively as D gene (5 bases match). The nucleotides are TGTGCCAGCAGCGCCGGTTGGATAGCGGAGACCCAGTACTTC. Its product reads: CASSAGWIAETQYF.